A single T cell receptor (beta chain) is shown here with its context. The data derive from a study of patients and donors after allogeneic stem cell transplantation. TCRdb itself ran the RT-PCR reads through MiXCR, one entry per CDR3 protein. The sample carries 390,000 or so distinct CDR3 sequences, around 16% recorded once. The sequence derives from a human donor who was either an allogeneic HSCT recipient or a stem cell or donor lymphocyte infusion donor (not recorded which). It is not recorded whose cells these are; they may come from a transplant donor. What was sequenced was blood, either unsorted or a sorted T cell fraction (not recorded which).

CDR3 in DNA: TGCGCCAGCAGCTTGGTCGACCTAGCGGGAGCCCGAAACAATGAGCAGTTCTTC. This codes for CASSLVDLAGARNNEQFF. The rearrangement joins TRBV5-1 to TRBJ2-1; 10 nucleotides match TRBD2. This CDR3 spans 18 amino acids. V was clipped by 0 bases and J by 5 bases; unmatched bases: 11. Germline loops: CDR1 SGHRS, CDR2 YFSETQ.